This TCR beta chain appears in the sequencing data of a study of blood T cells in healthy people across ages. Broader study findings: Compared with aged donors, long-lived donors showed fewer expanded clones, suggesting selection.

CDR3 size: 16 residues. V lost 5 bases, J lost 4 bases, and 20 bases lay in between. Germline CDR1 is SGHTA and CDR2 is FQGNSA. Alongside a J-beta primer mix, a sample-barcoded 5' primer served in a second PCR lasting about 7 to 12 cycles. TCRdb re-analysed the 5' RACE reads in MiXCR, keeping a single row per CDR3 protein. This sample has some 890,000 distinct CDR3 sequences, with almost 30% found just once. This clonotype was counted many times. Its antigen is unknown. This sample was shared with a second study, whose subject was T cells of mothers and their children.

The chain is built from TRBV7-2 and TRBJ1-2; D possibly corresponds to TRBD1 (5 bases). The sequence derives from a woman aged 35 to 49 in good health. Sequences were obtained from blood. Here the CDR3 DNA reads TGTGCCAGCAGCCCTGATCTCCCGGGACGGTTCTATGGCTACACCTTC. This translates into CASSPDLPGRFYGYTF. The full variable domain, with the rest looked up from reference TRBV7-2 and TRBJ1-2, is GAGVSQSPSNKVTEKGKDVELRCDPISGHTALYWYRQSLGQGLEFLIYFQGNSAPDKSGLPSDRFSAERTGGSVSTLTIQRTQQEDSAVYLCASSPDLPGRFYGYTFGSGTRLTVV.